Listed below are T cell receptor beta chains from one sample, sequenced in a study of OX40 agonist ivuxolimab in advanced cancers. Method: immunoSEQ multiplex PCR; TCRdb's copy keeps in-frame clones and lacks some. The sample lists 55,000 to 70,000 clones, 65% to 85% occurring once. The sample consisted of CD4+ or CD8+ T cells sorted from blood, taken in a trial of the OX40 agonist ivuxolimab. The receptors originated from an adult with an advanced solid tumor such as melanoma, head and neck, liver or kidney cancer. Each CDR3 is given without its conserved first and last residue. Each record gives: J gene, D gene, clone size, V gene, CDR3 protein. D genes are given only for firm matches. Expanded clones get a size class; other rows say once, few or many, or leave the size out.

>TRBJ2-6|-|-|TRBV5-6
ASSVSGRPSFGANVLT
>TRBJ1-1|-|-|TRBV6-5
ATNHRVGNTEAF
>TRBJ2-1|TRBD2|few|TRBV9
ASTQTAGGYNEQF
>TRBJ1-2|-|once|TRBV9
ASSVSQGYGYT
>TRBJ2-5|TRBD2|-|TRBV29-1
SVRKAGLVGTQY
>TRBJ2-7|-|-|TRBV29-1
SVEGNGLRDYEQY
>TRBJ2-7|-|-|TRBV7-3
ASSLGVGYEQY
>TRBJ2-7|-|-|TRBV4-1
ASSLRSGAGDEQY
>TRBJ1-1|-|-|TRBV30
AWSAYRATAEAF
>TRBJ1-1|TRBD1|-|TRBV28
ASSPLLGQSEAF
>TRBJ2-5|-|-|TRBV9
ASSQVGGQETQY
>TRBJ2-1|TRBD1|-|TRBV4-2
ASSWGTGSDEQF
>TRBJ2-5|TRBD2|-|TRBV6-5
ASRGGYQETQY
>TRBJ2-1|-|-|TRBV16
ASSQWADEQF
>TRBJ2-7|-|-|TRBV19
ASSYRGLPYEQY
>TRBJ1-1|TRBD1|-|TRBV5-1
ASSSSTGATEAF
>TRBJ1-2|-|few|TRBV5-6
ASSSAGGSNYGYT
>TRBJ1-3|-|-|TRBV19
ASRPGQASGNTIY
>TRBJ1-2|-|few|TRBV6-4
ASSERGDYGYT
>TRBJ2-5|TRBD2|-|TRBV10-3
AARGDGGQETQY
>TRBJ1-5|TRBD1|-|TRBV19
ASLRWPGGSNQPQH
>TRBJ2-5|-|-|TRBV7-2
ASSSHPSQETQY
>TRBJ2-3|-|-|TRBV30
AWSEVSRTDTQY
>TRBJ1-1|-|few|TRBV11-2
ASSREGNTEAF
>TRBJ2-1|TRBD2|-|TRBV6-6
ASSTGGNEQF
>TRBJ1-1|TRBD1|-|TRBV28
ASSLPPSRQGRYTEAF
>TRBJ2-7|TRBD1|-|TRBV7-6
ASSSLTGPSYEQY
>TRBJ2-1|TRBD2|-|TRBV6-4
ASPREDPDNEQF
>TRBJ1-6|-|once|TRBV6-1
ASSVVSESPLH
>TRBJ1-2|TRBD1|few|TRBV28
ASSPRGGELNYGYT
>TRBJ2-7|TRBD1|-|TRBV6-5
ASSLRQGTAYEQY
>TRBJ2-2|-|-|TRBV28
ASSSLPSTDTGELF
>TRBJ2-3|-|-|TRBV7-9
ASLRGAPDTQY
>TRBJ2-7|TRBD1|-|TRBV29-1
SVEDRDYEQY
>TRBJ1-4|-|once|TRBV5-1
ASSSEANEKLF
>TRBJ2-3|TRBD2|-|TRBV10-3
AISETSGRSGTDTQY
>TRBJ2-7|TRBD2|-|TRBV10-3
ASKTSGKESYEQY
>TRBJ2-6|TRBD2|-|TRBV11-2
ASSRATSGAVVANVLT
>TRBJ2-2|TRBD2|-|TRBV5-1
ASSSTSVEGGELF
>TRBJ2-1|-|-|TRBV5-4
ASSSPGARSNEQF
>TRBJ2-7|-|-|TRBV9
ASSPQNKAGSYEQY
>TRBJ1-5|TRBD1|-|TRBV25-1
ASSELGQGSQPQH
>-|-|-|TRBV6-5
ASSYVAGSSYEQY
>TRBJ1-2|TRBD1|-|TRBV18
ASSPPQGQGTYGYT
>TRBJ2-7|TRBD1|-|TRBV25-1
ASSEWTGWSYEQY
>-|TRBD2|once|TRBV27
ASSLAGGPAEQY
>TRBJ2-7|TRBD1|-|TRBV5-1
ASRPDGTGTKQY
>TRBJ1-5|-|few|TRBV10-3
ASGWGVNQPQH
>TRBJ2-1|-|-|TRBV29-1
SVEKAYNEQF
>TRBJ2-5|TRBD2|-|TRBV18
ASSFASGYQETQY
>TRBJ2-2|TRBD2|-|TRBV4-1
ASSQGLAGIGELF
>TRBJ2-5|-|-|TRBV10-3
AISGAGGYQETQY
>TRBJ2-1|TRBD2|-|TRBV11-2
ASSLERGTHNEQF